The clone carrying this T cell receptor (beta chain) has just one count. The method was immunoSEQ multiplex PCR; TCRdb's version includes in-frame clones alone and lacks a portion of them. Of about 300,000 clones in the sample, 80% to 90% were seen once. The source of the sample is a study of blood T cell repertoires in COVID-19. Study background: Sites in the United States, Italy and Spain provided acute and convalescent COVID-19 samples. PBMCs, B-cell-depleted T cells, or T cells were the source of the cDNA or gDNA that made up the material.

The source is a man between 18 and 35 years old who had recovered from COVID-19. The sequenced material came from peripheral blood.

The CDR3 loop reads CASSYPGQGVTEAFF. The CDR3 nucleotides are TGTGCCAGCAGTTACCCGGGACAGGGGGTTACTGAAGCTTTCTTT. The chain carries TRBV6-6 and TRBJ1-1, with TRBD1 matching over 11 bases. The germline V gene has CDR1 MNHNY and CDR2 SVGAGI (reference sequence). The junction had 4 bases not matched to a gene; V was cut back by 2 bases and J by 5 bases. The CDR3 runs 15 residues.